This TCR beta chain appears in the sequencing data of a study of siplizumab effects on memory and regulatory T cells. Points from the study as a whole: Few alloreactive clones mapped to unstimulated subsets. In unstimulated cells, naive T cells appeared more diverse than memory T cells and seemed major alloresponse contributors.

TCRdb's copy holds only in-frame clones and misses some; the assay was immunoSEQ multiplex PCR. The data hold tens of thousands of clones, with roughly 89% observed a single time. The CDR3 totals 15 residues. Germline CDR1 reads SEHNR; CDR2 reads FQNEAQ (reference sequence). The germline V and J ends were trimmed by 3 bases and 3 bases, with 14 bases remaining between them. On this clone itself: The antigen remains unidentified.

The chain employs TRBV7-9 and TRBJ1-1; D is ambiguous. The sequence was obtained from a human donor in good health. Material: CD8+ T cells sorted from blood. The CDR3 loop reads CASSFAAGDYTEAFF. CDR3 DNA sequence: TGTGCCAGCAGCTTTGCGGCAGGCGATTACACTGAAGCTTTCTTT.